The 28 T cell receptor beta chains presented below share a single source sample, sequenced in a study of shared clonotypes between healthy human individuals. The assay was immunoSEQ multiplex PCR, and TCRdb's table has in-frame clones only and misses some. The sample lists 150,000 to 200,000 clones, about 93% occurring once. Specimen: naive CD4+ T cells sorted from blood. As for subset: CD45RA+ positively selected. The receptors shown here come from a woman aged 25-40 years in good health.

The chain links TRBV11-2 to TRBJ1-2, with TRBD1 as a possible D gene (5 bases). The CDR3 sequence is 13 residues long. Germline CDR1 SGHAT, CDR2 FQNNGV. Trimming took off 7 bases at V and 1 base at J, with 10 bases between the two ends. The chain's CDR3 is CASNRGFNYGYTF. CDR3 nucleotide sequence: TGTGCCAGCAACCGGGGGTTTAACTATGGCTACACCTTC.

J is TRBJ2-5 and V is TRBV6-1; D remains unclear. The J call may not be correct, given that the DNA end is closer to TRBJ2-7. The CDR3 is 11 residues long. Germline values: CDR1 MNHNS, CDR2 SASEGT. CDR3 loop: CASSRTREQYF. CDR3 coding DNA: TGTGCCAGCAGTCGTACTCGCGAGCAGTACTTC.

CDR3: CASSSRGPSTDTQYF. DNA of the CDR3: TGCGCCAGCAGCTCCCGGGGGCCCAGCACAGATACGCAGTATTTT. The chain couples TRBV5-1 to TRBJ2-3; D may match TRBD1 or TRBD2 (6 bases each). The V gene's germline CDR1 is SGHRS and CDR2 YFSETQ. The CDR3 has 15 amino acids. Trimming removed 3 bases at V and 0 bases at J, with 11 bases between.

The rearrangement joins TRBV28 to TRBJ2-3, with D tentatively TRBD2 (5 bases). Trimming cost V 2 bases and J 3 bases, with 12 bases left between them. In germline, CDR1 is MDHEN, CDR2 SYDVKM. CDR3 size: 15 residues. The DNA for the CDR3 is TGTGCCAGCAGTTTACTCCGGACTGATACAGATACGCAGTATTTT. Its protein is CASSLLRTDTDTQYF.

V gene TRBV29-1 combines with J gene TRBJ2-7; the match to TRBD2 covers 9 bases. The CDR3 length is 13 residues. Germline V gene lookup returns CDR1 SQVTM and CDR2 ANQGSEA. J gave up 2 bases and V 6 bases, and 5 bases lay outside the gene matches. The CDR3 sequence: CSVVGLATYEQYF. In nucleotides, the CDR3 is TGCAGCGTGGTGGGACTAGCAACCTACGAGCAGTACTTC.

The DNA for the CDR3 is TGTGCCAGCAGCTTACTTGGCGGGATAGGCGCAGATACGCAGTATTTT. Protein sequence: CASSLLGGIGADTQYF. This chain uses TRBV7-9 with TRBJ2-3; D possibly corresponds to TRBD2 (6 bases). Trimming took off 2 bases at V and 4 bases at J, with 16 bases between the two ends. The CDR3 length is 16 residues. Germline CDR1 reads SEHNR; CDR2 reads FQNEAQ (reference sequence).

The gene calls are TRBV7-7 and TRBJ2-2; D not resolved. V dropped 1 base and J dropped 4 bases, with 4 bases sitting between them. The CDR3 consists of 13 residues. In germline, CDR1 is SSHAT, CDR2 FNYEAQ (reference sequence). The CDR3 spells CASSLDGTGELFF. CDR3 DNA: TGTGCCAGCAGCTTAGATGGCACCGGGGAGCTGTTTTTT. Looking up the rest from reference TRBV7-7 and TRBJ2-2 gives the full variable domain: GAGVSQSPRYKVTKRGQDVTLRCDPISSHATLYWYQQALGQGPEFLTYFNYEAQPDKSGLPSDRFSAERPEGSISTLTIQRTEQRDSAMYRCASSLDGTGELFFGEGSRLTVL.

The rearrangement links TRBV6-5 to TRBJ2-1, with D unresolved. Germline-derived CDR1 and CDR2 are MNHEY and SVGAGI. The CDR3 contains 11 residues. V was shortened by 0 bases and J by 10 bases, with 4 bases between the two germline ends. CDR3 region: CASSYSTEQFF. CDR3 nucleotides: TGTGCCAGCAGTTACTCGACGGAGCAGTTCTTC.

The chain carries TRBV9 and TRBJ2-1; 8 nucleotides align to TRBD2. CDR1 and CDR2 (germline): SGDLS, YYNGEE. J gave up 5 bases and V 6 bases, and 7 bases lay outside the gene matches. This CDR3 has 14 residues. CDR3 DNA: TGTGCCAGCACTAAGCGGGAGTTCAACAATGAGCAGTTCTTC. Protein product: CASTKREFNNEQFF.

This sequence joins TRBV27 and TRBJ2-7; TRBD1 matches at 7 bases. There are 15 residues in the CDR3. V gave up 5 bases and J gave up 0 bases; unmatched junction bases: 7. From germline, CDR1 is MNHEY and CDR2 SMNVEV (reference sequence). CDR3 protein: CASSIKTGSSYEQYF. For the CDR3, the DNA is TGTGCCAGCAGTATTAAGACAGGGAGCTCCTACGAGCAGTACTTC.

This clone came up once. The J gene is TRBJ1-1, the V gene TRBV27; TRBD1 agrees at 8 bases. Germline CDR1 reads MNHEY; CDR2 reads SMNVEV (reference sequence). V lost 5 bases, J lost 4 bases, and 15 bases stayed unmatched. The CDR3 is made up of 17 amino acids. CDR3: CASSPARQGTMATEAFF. The CDR3 region has the DNA TGTGCCAGCAGTCCCGCCCGACAGGGGACTATGGCCACTGAAGCTTTCTTT.

V is TRBV20-1 and J is TRBJ1-1; a weak D match, TRBD1 (5 bases). Germline V gives CDR1 DFQATT, CDR2 SNEGSKA (reference sequence). The CDR3 loop spans 11 amino acids. This CDR3 reads CMSGRPTEAFF. In DNA form, the CDR3 reads TGCATGTCAGGGAGGCCCACTGAAGCTTTCTTT.

This clone was observed once. This chain links TRBV2 with TRBJ2-3; D not certain. CDR3 size: 11 residues. Per germline, CDR1 SNHLY and CDR2 FYNNEI. Trimming pared 5 bases from V and 2 bases from J, leaving 2 bases between. The CDR3 loop is CASSFTDTQYF. Written as DNA, the CDR3 is TGTGCCAGCAGTTTCACAGATACGCAGTATTTT.

V usage is TRBV27 and J usage is TRBJ2-3; TRBD2 agrees at 8 bases. The V gene end was trimmed by 5 bases and the J gene end by 5 bases; junction bases not matched to a gene: 18. The CDR3 has 18 amino acids. Germline V gene data show CDR1 as MNHEY and CDR2 as SMNVEV (reference sequence). The CDR3 DNA sequence: TGTGCCAGCAGTCTCTTAATCGCGCTTAGCGGGAAAGGAGATACGCAGTATTTT. This translates into CASSLLIALSGKGDTQYF.

Only one count was recorded for this clone. The chain recombines TRBV18 with TRBJ2-7; D unresolved. The CDR3 loop spans 14 amino acids. V was cut by 3 bases and J by 5 bases, with 14 bases left in between. Germline V gene lookup returns CDR1 KGHSH and CDR2 LQKENI. The CDR3 loop reads CASSPAGAANEQYF. For the CDR3, the DNA is TGTGCCAGCTCACCGGCAGGTGCGGCGAACGAGCAGTACTTC.

The chain recombines TRBV10-3 with TRBJ1-1; maybe TRBD1 (5 bases). V was clipped by 5 bases and J by 1 base, with 11 bases between them. The length of the CDR3 is 14 residues. CDR1 is ENHRY and CDR2 is SYGVKD in the germline V gene. This CDR3 reads CAISNPGGNTEAFF. The CDR3 DNA reads as TGTGCCATCAGTAATCCGGGGGGGAACACTGAAGCTTTCTTT.

V gene TRBV11-2 combines with J gene TRBJ1-4, with 11 bases that match TRBD1. The CDR3 contains 15 residues. V was pared by 5 bases and J by 8 bases, with 7 bases of the junction left unmatched. In germline, CDR1 is SGHAT, CDR2 FQNNGV. This CDR3 is CASSPRDRGNEKLFF. CDR3 coding DNA: TGTGCCAGCAGCCCCCGGGACAGGGGGAACGAAAAACTGTTTTTT.

The chain recombines TRBV15 with TRBJ1-4; 8 bases map to TRBD1. J lost 8 bases, V lost 1 base, and 3 bases had no gene match. Germline CDR1 and CDR2: LNHNV and YYDKDF (reference sequence). The CDR3 is 14 residues long. The CDR3 loop reads CATSRAQGEEKLFF. Here the CDR3 DNA reads TGTGCCACCAGCAGAGCACAGGGGGAGGAAAAACTGTTTTTT.

This clone appeared a few times. J is TRBJ2-1 and V is TRBV7-3, with D possibly matching TRBD1 (6 bases). V was shortened by 2 bases and J by 8 bases, with 19 bases between the two germline ends. Germline lookup yields CDR1 SGHTA and CDR2 FQGTGA. The CDR3 consists of 16 residues. Written as DNA, the CDR3 is TGTGCCAGCAGCTTAGAGAGGACAGTCCATGGGGATGAGCAGTTCTTC. Amino acid sequence: CASSLERTVHGDEQFF. The variable domain in full, completed from reference TRBV7-3 and TRBJ2-1, reads GAGVSQTPSNKVTEKGKYVELRCDPISGHTALYWYRQSLGQGPEFLIYFQGTGAADDSGLPNDRFFAVRPEGSVSTLKIQRTERGDSAVYLCASSLERTVHGDEQFFGPGTRLTVL.

The chain employs TRBV7-8 and TRBJ1-5, with D tentatively TRBD1 (5 bases). V lost 3 bases to trimming and J lost 7 bases, with 13 bases between them. The CDR3 is made up of 14 amino acids. Germline CDR1 and CDR2: SGHVS and FQNEAQ. CDR3 residues: CASSFPGGNQPQHF. Written as DNA, the CDR3 is TGTGCCAGCAGCTTCCCGGGGGGAAACCAGCCCCAGCATTTT.

The rearrangement links TRBV27 to TRBJ1-2; 8 bases agree with TRBD1. The CDR3 loop spans 14 amino acids. In germline, CDR1 is MNHEY, CDR2 SMNVEV (reference sequence). V dropped 0 bases and J dropped 7; count of bases not matched to a gene: 4. The CDR3 sequence: CASSLSGQGGGYTF. CDR3 in DNA: TGTGCCAGCAGTTTATCCGGACAGGGAGGTGGCTACACCTTC.

V gene TRBV18 combines with J gene TRBJ2-7, with 8 bases that match TRBD1. The CDR3 spans 15 residues. V was clipped by 6 bases and J by 3 bases; unmatched bases: 10. CDR1 is KGHSH, CDR2 LQKENI, per germline. CDR3: CASSPGEDRGYEQYF. As DNA, the CDR3 is TGTGCCAGCTCCCCGGGGGAAGACAGGGGCTACGAGCAGTACTTC.

The chain combines TRBV7-9 with TRBJ2-5; 7 nucleotides agree with TRBD1. The J call may be in error: the DNA end matches TRBJ2-7 better. The CDR3 length is 14 residues. Germline CDR1 is SEHNR and CDR2 is FQNEAQ (reference sequence). CDR3 residues: CASSFGTDTYEQYF. CDR3 DNA: TGTGCCAGCAGCTTTGGGACAGATACCTACGAGCAGTACTTC.

The V and J genes are TRBV6-5 and TRBJ1-4, with D possibly TRBD1 on 5 matching bases. The CDR3 has 13 residues. In germline, CDR1 is MNHEY, CDR2 SVGAGI. Trimming left V 2 bases short and J 6 bases short, with 7 bases between. Written as DNA, the CDR3 is TGTGCCAGCAGTTACGGGACCCATGAAAAACTGTTTTTT. Amino acid sequence: CASSYGTHEKLFF.

V usage is TRBV18 and J usage is TRBJ1-3, with TRBD1 as a possible D gene (5 bases). The CDR3 length is 17 residues. CDR1 and CDR2 from the germline V gene are KGHSH and LQKENI. V was trimmed by 0 bases and J by 1 base, leaving 13 bases between them. The CDR3 bases are TGTGCCAGCTCACCACCTGGGGCTTCCCAGTCTGGAAACACCATATATTTT. Translated: CASSPPGASQSGNTIYF.

The chain has TRBV18 and TRBJ2-7; perhaps TRBD2 as D (6 bases). Germline CDR1 is KGHSH and CDR2 is LQKENI. With 3 bases removed from V and 3 bases from J, the gap between germline ends came to 15 bases. The CDR3 sequence is 15 residues long. CDR3 in DNA: TGTGCCAGCTCACCGGGGAGGACAAGAATCTACGAGCAGTACTTC. Its translation is CASSPGRTRIYEQYF.

The rearrangement joins TRBV18 to TRBJ1-1; D remains ambiguous. This CDR3 has 12 residues. V was pared by 4 bases and J by 7 bases, with 10 bases between. Germline values: CDR1 KGHSH, CDR2 LQKENI. CDR3 in amino acids: CASSLSRDEAFF. For the CDR3, the DNA is TGTGCCAGCTCACTATCCCGCGATGAAGCTTTCTTT. Together with reference TRBV18 and TRBJ1-1, the CDR3 gives the full variable domain: NAGVMQNPRHLVRRRGQEARLRCSPMKGHSHVYWYRQLPEEGLKFMVYLQKENIIDESGMPKERFSAEFPKEGPSILRIQQVVRGDSAAYFCASSLSRDEAFFGQGTRLTVV.

The V gene is TRBV18, the J gene TRBJ2-7, with 8 bases matching TRBD1. The CDR3 covers 14 residues. Germline CDR1 is KGHSH and CDR2 is LQKENI. The V and J ends lost 2 bases and 5 bases, in that order; junction bases with no gene match: 5. CDR3 sequence (DNA): TGTGCCAGCTCACCAAACAGGGGGTCCCACGAGCAGTACTTC. Translation gives CASSPNRGSHEQYF.